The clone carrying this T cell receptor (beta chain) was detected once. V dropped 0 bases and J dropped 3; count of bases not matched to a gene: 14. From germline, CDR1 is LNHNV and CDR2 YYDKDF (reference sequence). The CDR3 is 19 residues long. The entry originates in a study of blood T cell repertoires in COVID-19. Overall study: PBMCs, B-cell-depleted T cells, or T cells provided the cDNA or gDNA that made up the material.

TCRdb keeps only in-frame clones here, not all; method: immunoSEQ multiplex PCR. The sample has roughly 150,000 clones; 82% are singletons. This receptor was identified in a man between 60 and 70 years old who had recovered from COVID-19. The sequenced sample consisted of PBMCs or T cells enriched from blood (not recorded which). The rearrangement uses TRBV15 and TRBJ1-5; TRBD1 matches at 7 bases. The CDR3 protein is CATSRDRRPTTGANQPQHF. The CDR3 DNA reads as TGTGCCACCAGCAGAGACCGCCGTCCAACCACAGGGGCCAATCAGCCCCAGCATTTT.